The entry below describes one TCR beta chain. The antigen it recognizes is unknown. Base qualities are not recorded, but no much larger clone differs from it by a single base. These data are taken from a study of T cell repertoires in cytomegalovirus infection (dated by TCRdb to the late 2010s). About the investigation overall: Because public TCR beta signatures pointed to carriage of CMV infection together with the matching HLA type, the HLA type of each donor mattered for the analysis. Points the paper makes about the study in general: In both this cohort and an independent 352-donor cohort, the cumulative frequency of public TCR beta family members distinguished carriers of CMV infection plus the relevant HLA type. The ex vivo response was dominated by HLA-C-restricted CMV-specific TCR beta clonotypes, which also provided the single most frequent clonotype in two of eight donors.

The sequencer was an Illumina HiSeq 1500. The raw public reads went through TCRdb reprocessing: fastp at Q25, MiXCR clone calling, in-frame beta chains kept. Each CDR3 protein gets just one entry, which takes the most common genes and DNA from the rows behind it. This sample has approximately 190,000 distinct CDR3 sequences in its table, and roughly 9% of those were observed once. Jointly, the top ten make up about 4.6% of the sample. Sample: PBMCs. The source is a human donor in good health (CMV status not recorded). Some clones in this sample may be carry-over from other donors' samples.

This receptor has the CDR3 CATSDPGLAGTGELFF. The bases are TGTGCCACCAGTGACCCTGGACTAGCGGGGACCGGGGAGCTGTTTTTT. The V and J segments used are TRBV24-1 and TRBJ2-2, with 12 middle bases fitting TRBD2. The cysteine opens and the phenylalanine closes a CDR3 of 16 amino acids. Just CDR3 DNA is preserved here, 48 bases in frame from base 1. From the germline V gene, CDR1 is KGHDR and CDR2 is SFDVKD. For this chain, trimming is 4 bases at the V end and 5 bases at the J end, and the number of junction bases without a gene match is 4.